A single sample is the source of the 7 T cell receptor beta chains below, sequenced in a study of human T cells and chemical hapten exposure. One entry per CDR3 protein results from TCRdb running MiXCR on the 5' RACE reads. Of 130,000 or so distinct CDR3 sequences listed, 3.5% to 5% are singletons. Unfractionated whole blood was the source from which total RNA was extracted. Every receptor here comes from a female donor in good health.

There are many counts of this clonotype. The V gene is TRBV7-9, the J gene TRBJ2-4, with D unclear. Between the trimmed V and J ends, which lost 4 bases and 7 bases, there was a span of 8 bases. The CDR3 contains 12 residues. Germline CDR1 SEHNR, CDR2 FQNEAQ (reference sequence). Written as DNA, the CDR3 is TGTGCCAGCAGCTCCCTTCAGAACATTCAGTACTTC. This encodes CASSSLQNIQYF.

There are many counts of this clonotype. The V gene is TRBV4-2, the J gene TRBJ2-5, with TRBD1 matching over 9 bases. The J segment lost 3 bases and the V segment lost 4 bases, leaving 6 bases of the junction unmatched. Germline V gene lookup returns CDR1 LGHNA and CDR2 YNFKEQ. The CDR3 is 15 residues long. For the CDR3, the DNA is TGTGCCAGCAGCCCACGGGACAGGGCGAAAGAGACCCAGTACTTC. This gives the protein CASSPRDRAKETQYF.

In this sample, this clonotype turned up many times. The chain's CDR3 is CASSPMLANEKLFF. CDR3 DNA sequence: TGTGCCAGCAGTCCGATGTTGGCTAATGAAAAACTGTTTTTT. The chain carries TRBV7-6 and TRBJ1-4; D gene ambiguous. The CDR3 is 14 residues long. Germline values: CDR1 SGHVS, CDR2 FNYEAQ. V was pared by 6 bases and J by 3 bases, with 11 bases between.

This clonotype was counted a few times. This could be a read error, since a much larger clone is one nucleotide away. J is TRBJ1-1 and V is TRBV20-1; no firm D call. Germline V gene sequence: CDR1 DFQATT, CDR2 SNEGSKA (reference sequence). CDR3 length equals 12 residues. V lost 1 base to trimming and J lost 2 bases, with 5 bases between them. CDR3 DNA sequence: TGCAGTGCTAGAGGTCGCAACACTGAAGCTTTCTTT. This sequence encodes CSARGRNTEAFF.

This clonotype was picked up many times. The J gene is TRBJ2-3, the V gene TRBV5-5, with a weak D call TRBD2 (6 bases). This CDR3 comprises 15 residues. The V end was cut by 7 bases, the J end by 6 bases, with 21 bases between. Germline V gene data show CDR1 as SGHKS and CDR2 as YYEKEE (reference sequence). CDR3 DNA: TGTGCCAGCCAGCCACCGCCGGGTCTAGCGGATACGCAGTATTTT. Translation gives CASQPPPGLADTQYF.

In this sample, this clonotype turned up many times. The chain joins TRBV5-4 to TRBJ1-1; D possibly corresponds to TRBD1 (6 bases). The germline CDR1 and CDR2 sequences are SGHNT and YYREEE (reference sequence). The V end was cut by 1 base, the J end by 8 bases, with 18 bases between. CDR3 length equals 15 residues. Here the CDR3 DNA reads TGTGCCAGCAGCTTGCTATCCGGGGGGCTCTCGGAAGCTTTCTTT. Translating it yields CASSLLSGGLSEAFF.

This clonotype was recorded at least ten times. The V gene is TRBV7-9, the J gene TRBJ2-7; D may be TRBD1 or TRBD2 (5 bases each). Germline-derived CDR1 and CDR2 are SEHNR and FQNEAQ (reference sequence). V lost 5 bases and J lost 0, with 14 bases in between. CDR3 length equals 15 residues. The CDR3 sequence is CASSQGTDLSYEQYF. The CDR3, as DNA: TGTGCCAGCAGCCAAGGGACCGACCTCTCCTACGAGCAGTACTTC.